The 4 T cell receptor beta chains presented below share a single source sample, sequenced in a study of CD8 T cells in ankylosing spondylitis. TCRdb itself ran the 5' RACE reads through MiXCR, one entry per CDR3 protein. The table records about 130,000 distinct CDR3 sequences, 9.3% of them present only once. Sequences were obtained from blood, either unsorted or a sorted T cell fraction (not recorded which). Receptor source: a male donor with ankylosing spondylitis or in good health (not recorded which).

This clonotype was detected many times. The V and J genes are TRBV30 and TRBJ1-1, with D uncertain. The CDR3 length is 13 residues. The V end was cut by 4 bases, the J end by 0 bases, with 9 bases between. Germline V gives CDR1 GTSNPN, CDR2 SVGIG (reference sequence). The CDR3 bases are TGTGCCTGGATTGGAGGGATGAACACTGAAGCTTTCTTT. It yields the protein CAWIGGMNTEAFF.

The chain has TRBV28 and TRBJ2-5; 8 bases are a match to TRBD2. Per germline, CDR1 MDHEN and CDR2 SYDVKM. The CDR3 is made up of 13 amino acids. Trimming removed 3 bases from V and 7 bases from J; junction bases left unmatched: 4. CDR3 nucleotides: TGTGCCAGCAGTTTCTTTCGGGGGGGGACCCAGTACTTC. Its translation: CASSFFRGGTQYF. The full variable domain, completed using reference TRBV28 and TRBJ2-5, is DVKVTQSSRYLVKRTGEKVFLECVQDMDHENMFWYRQDPGLGLRLIYFSYDVKMKEKGDIPEGYSVSREKKERFSLILESASTNQTSMYLCASSFFRGGTQYFGPGTRLLVL.

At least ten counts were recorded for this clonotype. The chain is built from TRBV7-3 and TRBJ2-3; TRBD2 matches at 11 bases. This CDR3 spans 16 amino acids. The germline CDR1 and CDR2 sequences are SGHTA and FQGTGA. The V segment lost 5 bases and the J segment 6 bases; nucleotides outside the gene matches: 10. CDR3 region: CASSPGTSGIRDTQYF. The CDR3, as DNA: TGTGCCAGCAGCCCTGGGACTAGCGGTATCCGGGATACGCAGTATTTT.

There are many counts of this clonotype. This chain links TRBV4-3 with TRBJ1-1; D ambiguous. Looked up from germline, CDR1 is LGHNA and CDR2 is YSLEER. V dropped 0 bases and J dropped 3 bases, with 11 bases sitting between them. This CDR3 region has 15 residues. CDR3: CASSQDLVGYTEAFF. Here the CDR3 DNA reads TGCGCCAGCAGCCAAGATCTGGTAGGGTACACTGAAGCTTTCTTT.